The source of this T cell receptor beta chain is a study of blood T cell repertoires in COVID-19. Study as a whole: Acute and convalescent COVID-19 specimens originated in the United States, Italy and Spain.

This clone showed up just a few times. Using immunoSEQ multiplex PCR, the repertoire was profiled, and TCRdb retains in-frame clones only, with some absent. This sample has hundreds of thousands of clones, with 75% to 90% found just once. The receptor comes from a man in his forties or fifties with acute or convalescent COVID-19. The sequenced sample was peripheral blood.

This CDR3 reads CASSPQTSGVQFF. DNA for the CDR3: TGTGCCAGCAGCCCCCAGACTAGCGGGGTGCAGTTCTTC. The genes are TRBV7-3 and TRBJ2-1; 11 bases fit TRBD2. V shed 5 bases, J shed 12 bases, and the junction held 6 bases outside the gene matches. In germline, CDR1 is SGHTA, CDR2 FQGTGA. CDR3 length: 13 amino acids.